What follows are 26 T cell receptor beta chains derived from one specimen sequenced in a study of blood T cell repertoires in COVID-19. TCRdb's copy holds only in-frame clones and misses some; the assay was immunoSEQ multiplex PCR. The data hold roughly 150,000 clones, with 65% to 90% observed a single time. Material for sequencing was peripheral blood. The receptor set was obtained from a man aged 50 to 60 with acute or convalescent COVID-19.

The chain couples TRBV3-1 (or the pseudogene TRBV3-2) to TRBJ2-7, with D unresolved. Germline CDR1 is LGHDT and CDR2 is YNNKEL (reference sequence). The CDR3 is 11 residues long. The germline V and J ends were trimmed by 1 base and 6 bases, with 4 bases remaining between them. CDR3 sequence reads: CASSQGREQYF. For the CDR3, the DNA is TGTGCCAGCAGCCAAGGTCGCGAGCAGTACTTC.

The sample holds one count of this clone. The chain uses TRBV6-5 and TRBJ2-3; 9 bases line up with TRBD2. The germline V gene encodes CDR1 MNHEY and CDR2 SVGAGI. J lost 2 bases, V lost 3 bases, and 6 bases had no gene match. This CDR3 is built from 16 residues. Here the CDR3 reads CASSYQPSGVTDTQYF. For the CDR3, the DNA is TGTGCCAGCAGTTATCAGCCTAGCGGGGTCACAGATACGCAGTATTTT.

The chain couples TRBV5-1 to TRBJ2-3; 10 nucleotides line up with TRBD1. This CDR3 spans 15 amino acids. Losses at the gene ends were 3 bases for V and 2 bases for J; bases not matched to a gene: 3. Germline V gene sequence: CDR1 SGHRS, CDR2 YFSETQ. The CDR3 protein is CASSSGQGHTDTQYF. The DNA of the CDR3 is TGCGCCAGCAGCTCGGGACAGGGGCACACAGATACGCAGTATTTT.

J is TRBJ1-4 and V is TRBV4-2, with D maybe TRBD1 (5 bases). The germline V gene encodes CDR1 LGHNA and CDR2 YNFKEQ. This CDR3 is built from 16 residues. V was cut by 1 base and J by 5 bases, with 14 bases left in between. CDR3 protein: CASSQGTNPGNEKLFF. The CDR3 region has the DNA TGTGCCAGCAGCCAAGGAACCAACCCAGGGAATGAAAAACTGTTTTTT.

The chain is built from TRBV7-9 and TRBJ2-7; TRBD1 agrees at 7 bases. V dropped 5 bases and J dropped 1; count of bases not matched to a gene: 8. CDR1 and CDR2 from the germline V gene are SEHNR and FQNEAQ (reference sequence). The CDR3 is made up of 15 amino acids. CDR3 coding DNA: TGTGCCAGCAGCACAGACAGGGATTGGTCCTACGAGCAGTACTTC. Residues: CASSTDRDWSYEQYF.

This clone was picked up a small number of times. V and J are TRBV7-2 and TRBJ2-2, with 8 bases that match TRBD1. The J segment lost 5 bases and the V segment lost 5 bases, leaving 4 bases of the junction unmatched. Germline CDR1 SGHTA, CDR2 FQGNSA. The CDR3 extends over 14 amino acids. The CDR3, as DNA: TGTGCCAGCAGCCCCAACAGGGGGACCGGGGAGCTGTTTTTT. Protein sequence: CASSPNRGTGELFF.

This clone has just a few counts. The gene calls are TRBV5-1 and TRBJ1-3; maybe TRBD1 (6 bases). The V gene lost 3 bases and the J gene lost 0 bases, with 7 bases spanning the gap. Per germline, CDR1 SGHRS and CDR2 YFSETQ. There are 14 residues in the CDR3. The DNA for the CDR3 is TGCGCCAGCAGCTCGGACAGCTCTGGAAACACCATATATTTT. Translating it yields CASSSDSSGNTIYF. Based on the CDR3 plus reference TRBV5-1 and TRBJ1-3, the full variable domain is KAGVTQTPRYLIKTRGQQVTLSCSPISGHRSVSWYQQTPGQGLQFLFEYFSETQRNKGNFPGRFSGRQFSNSRSEMNVSTLELGDSALYLCASSSDSSGNTIYFGEGSWLTVV.

The sample holds one count of this clone. The chain carries TRBV11-2 and TRBJ1-2; D is possibly TRBD1 (6 bases). The length of the CDR3 is 12 residues. The germline CDR1 and CDR2 sequences are SGHAT and FQNNGV. Trimming took 5 bases from V and 8 from J, leaving 12 bases between them. CDR3 region: CASSRDTVGYTF. As DNA, the CDR3 is TGTGCCAGCAGCCGGGACACTGTAGGCTACACCTTC.

This rearrangement joins TRBV27 to TRBJ1-2; weak D call: TRBD1 (6 bases). Germline CDR1 is MNHEY and CDR2 is SMNVEV (reference sequence). This CDR3 is built from 15 residues. Deletions cut 4 bases from V and 7 bases from J, with 19 bases between. DNA for the CDR3: TGTGCCAGCAGTTCCAAAACAGGGTACTCGGGTGGCTACACCTTC. It specifies CASSSKTGYSGGYTF.

The CDR3 DNA reads TGTGCCAGCAGCTTGGGGGTTTATGTGGGCAACTATGGCTACACCTTC. Protein product: CASSLGVYVGNYGYTF. The chain links TRBV5-4 to TRBJ1-2; D remains ambiguous. This CDR3 spans 16 amino acids. In germline, CDR1 is SGHNT, CDR2 YYREEE (reference sequence). V dropped 0 bases and J dropped 2 bases, with 14 bases sitting between them.

The J gene is TRBJ2-7, the V gene TRBV19; D is ambiguous. V lost 5 bases, J lost 6 bases, and 14 bases lay in between. Germline V gives CDR1 LNHDA, CDR2 SQIVND (reference sequence). This CDR3 region has 13 residues. CDR3 sequence reads: CASSLNLVGEQYF. DNA of the CDR3: TGTGCCAGTAGTCTTAACTTGGTCGGCGAGCAGTACTTC.

The chain couples TRBV30 to TRBJ2-1; D gene ambiguous. Germline-derived CDR1 and CDR2 are GTSNPN and SVGIG (reference sequence). CDR3 length equals 13 residues. V gave up 2 bases and J gave up 0 bases, with 5 bases separating them. Here the CDR3 reads CAWSSYSYNEQFF. Here the CDR3 DNA reads TGTGCCTGGAGTTCCTACTCCTACAATGAGCAGTTCTTC.

This clone was counted a single time. Here the CDR3 reads CASSTRQTASTDTQYF. CDR3 nucleotides: TGTGCCAGCAGCACCCGGCAAACAGCTAGCACAGATACGCAGTATTTT. The V and J genes are TRBV11-3 and TRBJ2-3; D unclear. The germline V gene encodes CDR1 SGHNT and CDR2 YENEEA. V lost 5 bases and J 0 bases, leaving 15 bases between the germline ends. The CDR3 spans 16 residues.

The chain couples TRBV11-2 to TRBJ2-3; 7 bases align to TRBD2. The CDR3 is made up of 14 amino acids. V dropped 5 bases and J dropped 4; count of bases not matched to a gene: 6. In germline, CDR1 is SGHAT, CDR2 FQNNGV. In DNA form, the CDR3 reads TGTGCCAGCAGCGGGCGGGGGTTGGCAGATACGCAGTATTTT. It is translated as CASSGRGLADTQYF.

This clone appeared a few times. The chain couples TRBV9 to TRBJ1-6; 7 bases line up with TRBD1. V trimming: 0 bases; J trimming: 6 bases; junction bases outside the gene matches: 6. Germline V lookup: CDR1 SGDLS, CDR2 YYNGEE. The CDR3 is made up of 16 amino acids. CDR3 protein: CASSVATGQLNSPLHF. The CDR3 DNA sequence: TGTGCCAGCAGCGTAGCTACGGGACAGCTTAATTCACCCCTCCACTTT. The full variable domain, with the rest looked up from reference TRBV9 and TRBJ1-6, is DSGVTQTPKHLITATGQRVTLRCSPRSGDLSVYWYQQSLDQGLQFLIQYYNGEERAKGNILERFSAQQFPDLHSELNLSSLELGDSALYFCASSVATGQLNSPLHFGNGTRLTVT.

Only one count was recorded for this clone. The chain is built from TRBV25-1 and TRBJ2-6, with D hard to call. Per the germline V gene, CDR1 is MGHDK and CDR2 is SYGVNS. This CDR3 region has 16 residues. V was shortened by 5 bases and J by 0 bases, with 11 bases between the two germline ends. This CDR3 reads CASSSFAGSGANVLTF. The CDR3 nucleotides read TGTGCCAGCAGTTCGTTTGCAGGCTCTGGGGCCAACGTCCTGACTTTC.

This clone was seen more than once but under ten times. The chain couples TRBV4-1 to TRBJ1-1; D gene ambiguous. The CDR3 has 16 residues. Germline V gene sequence: CDR1 MGHRA, CDR2 YSYEKL. Between the trimmed V and J ends, which lost 3 bases and 7 bases, there was a span of 21 bases. This CDR3 is CASSHRTDGAVSEAFF. The CDR3 DNA sequence: TGCGCCAGCAGCCATAGAACCGACGGAGCTGTCAGTGAAGCTTTCTTT.

The chain links TRBV24-1 to TRBJ2-7, with TRBD1 matching 7 bases. Trimming cost V 6 bases and J 3 bases; bases outside gene matches: 4. The CDR3 sequence is 13 residues long. CDR1 KGHDR and CDR2 SFDVKD come from the germline V gene. The CDR3 loop reads CATSRDSLYEQYF. CDR3 DNA: TGTGCCACCAGTCGGGACAGCCTCTACGAGCAGTACTTC.

The V gene is TRBV10-3, the J gene TRBJ1-1, with 8 bases fitting TRBD1. The CDR3 consists of 14 residues. Trimming removed 0 bases from V and 6 bases from J; junction bases left unmatched: 3. The germline gives CDR1 ENHRY, CDR2 SYGVKD. The chain's CDR3 is CAISESQQGAEAFF. CDR3 DNA: TGTGCCATCAGTGAGTCACAACAGGGGGCTGAAGCTTTCTTT.

The V call is TRBV5-6, the J call TRBJ1-6, with 7 nucleotides matching TRBD1. CDR3 length: 14 amino acids. Germline V lookup: CDR1 SGHDT, CDR2 YYEEEE. After removal of 4 bases from V and 7 bases from J, the junction contained 5 bases not matched to a gene. CDR3 amino acids: CASSPGTENSPLHF. The CDR3 nucleotides read TGTGCCAGCAGCCCCGGGACAGAAAATTCACCCCTCCACTTT.

The genes are TRBV18 and TRBJ1-1; perhaps TRBD1 as D (6 bases). The V gene's germline CDR1 is KGHSH and CDR2 LQKENI. The CDR3 totals 16 residues. The V and J ends lost 0 bases and 5 bases respectively, with 16 bases between them. The CDR3 DNA is TGTGCCAGCTCACCACCGGGGTACCAGGGGTGGACTGAAGCTTTCTTT. It translates to CASSPPGYQGWTEAFF.

This chain connects TRBV5-1 to TRBJ2-7; tentative D call: TRBD2 (6 bases). Germline V lookup: CDR1 SGHRS, CDR2 YFSETQ. There are 13 residues in the CDR3. Trimming took 5 bases from V and 0 from J, leaving 9 bases between them. The CDR3 protein is CASREGSSYEQYF. Written as DNA, the CDR3 is TGCGCCAGCAGGGAGGGAAGCTCCTACGAGCAGTACTTC.

This chain uses TRBV10-3 with TRBJ2-7; possibly TRBD1 for D (6 bases). Germline-derived CDR1 and CDR2 are ENHRY and SYGVKD. Trimming removed 6 bases at V and 1 base at J, with 13 bases between. This CDR3 is built from 14 residues. The CDR3 sequence is CAIRGRTESYEQYF. CDR3 in DNA: TGTGCCATCAGAGGAAGGACAGAGTCCTACGAGCAGTACTTC.

Only a few counts were recorded for this clone. The rearrangement uses TRBV6-5 and TRBJ1-1; D is undetermined. Deletions cut 8 bases from V and 2 bases from J, with 12 bases between. The V gene's germline CDR1 is MNHEY and CDR2 SVGAGI. This CDR3 region has 13 residues. In nucleotides, the CDR3 is TGTGCCAGCCTTAGGACGGGAAACACTGAAGCTTTCTTT. This codes for CASLRTGNTEAFF.

The chain has TRBV28 and TRBJ1-6, with D uncertain. Germline-derived CDR1 and CDR2 are MDHEN and SYDVKM. The CDR3 covers 16 residues. V lost 3 bases, J lost 9 bases, and 18 bases lay in between. CDR3 loop: CASSLRLSAFSSPLHF. CDR3 DNA: TGTGCCAGCAGTTTGAGGCTCTCGGCTTTTAGTTCACCCCTCCACTTT.

CDR3 in DNA: TGTGCCAGCTCACCAGGGTACAGGGCCTACGAGCAGTACTTC. This gives the protein CASSPGYRAYEQYF. The chain carries TRBV18 and TRBJ2-7; D might be TRBD1 (6 bases). Germline CDR1 reads KGHSH; CDR2 reads LQKENI. The CDR3 is 14 residues long. The germline V and J ends were trimmed by 2 bases and 2 bases, with 10 bases remaining between them. The full variable domain, completed using reference TRBV18 and TRBJ2-7, is NAGVMQNPRHLVRRRGQEARLRCSPMKGHSHVYWYRQLPEEGLKFMVYLQKENIIDESGMPKERFSAEFPKEGPSILRIQQVVRGDSAAYFCASSPGYRAYEQYFGPGTRLTVT.